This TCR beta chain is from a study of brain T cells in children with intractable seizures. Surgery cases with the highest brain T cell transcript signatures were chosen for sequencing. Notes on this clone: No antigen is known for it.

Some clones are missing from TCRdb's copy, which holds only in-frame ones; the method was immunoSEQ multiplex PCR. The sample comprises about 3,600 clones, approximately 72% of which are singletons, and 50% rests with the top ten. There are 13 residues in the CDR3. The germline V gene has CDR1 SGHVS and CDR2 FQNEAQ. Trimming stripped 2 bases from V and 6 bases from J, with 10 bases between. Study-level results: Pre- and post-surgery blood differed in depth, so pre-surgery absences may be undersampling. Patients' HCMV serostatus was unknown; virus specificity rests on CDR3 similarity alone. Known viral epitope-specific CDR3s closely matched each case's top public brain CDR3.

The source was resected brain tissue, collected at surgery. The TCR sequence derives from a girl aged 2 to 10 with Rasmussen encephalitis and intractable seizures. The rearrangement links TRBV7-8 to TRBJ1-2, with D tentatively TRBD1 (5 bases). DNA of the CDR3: TGTGCCAGCAGCTTAAATAGAGGGGATGGCTACACCTTC. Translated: CASSLNRGDGYTF.